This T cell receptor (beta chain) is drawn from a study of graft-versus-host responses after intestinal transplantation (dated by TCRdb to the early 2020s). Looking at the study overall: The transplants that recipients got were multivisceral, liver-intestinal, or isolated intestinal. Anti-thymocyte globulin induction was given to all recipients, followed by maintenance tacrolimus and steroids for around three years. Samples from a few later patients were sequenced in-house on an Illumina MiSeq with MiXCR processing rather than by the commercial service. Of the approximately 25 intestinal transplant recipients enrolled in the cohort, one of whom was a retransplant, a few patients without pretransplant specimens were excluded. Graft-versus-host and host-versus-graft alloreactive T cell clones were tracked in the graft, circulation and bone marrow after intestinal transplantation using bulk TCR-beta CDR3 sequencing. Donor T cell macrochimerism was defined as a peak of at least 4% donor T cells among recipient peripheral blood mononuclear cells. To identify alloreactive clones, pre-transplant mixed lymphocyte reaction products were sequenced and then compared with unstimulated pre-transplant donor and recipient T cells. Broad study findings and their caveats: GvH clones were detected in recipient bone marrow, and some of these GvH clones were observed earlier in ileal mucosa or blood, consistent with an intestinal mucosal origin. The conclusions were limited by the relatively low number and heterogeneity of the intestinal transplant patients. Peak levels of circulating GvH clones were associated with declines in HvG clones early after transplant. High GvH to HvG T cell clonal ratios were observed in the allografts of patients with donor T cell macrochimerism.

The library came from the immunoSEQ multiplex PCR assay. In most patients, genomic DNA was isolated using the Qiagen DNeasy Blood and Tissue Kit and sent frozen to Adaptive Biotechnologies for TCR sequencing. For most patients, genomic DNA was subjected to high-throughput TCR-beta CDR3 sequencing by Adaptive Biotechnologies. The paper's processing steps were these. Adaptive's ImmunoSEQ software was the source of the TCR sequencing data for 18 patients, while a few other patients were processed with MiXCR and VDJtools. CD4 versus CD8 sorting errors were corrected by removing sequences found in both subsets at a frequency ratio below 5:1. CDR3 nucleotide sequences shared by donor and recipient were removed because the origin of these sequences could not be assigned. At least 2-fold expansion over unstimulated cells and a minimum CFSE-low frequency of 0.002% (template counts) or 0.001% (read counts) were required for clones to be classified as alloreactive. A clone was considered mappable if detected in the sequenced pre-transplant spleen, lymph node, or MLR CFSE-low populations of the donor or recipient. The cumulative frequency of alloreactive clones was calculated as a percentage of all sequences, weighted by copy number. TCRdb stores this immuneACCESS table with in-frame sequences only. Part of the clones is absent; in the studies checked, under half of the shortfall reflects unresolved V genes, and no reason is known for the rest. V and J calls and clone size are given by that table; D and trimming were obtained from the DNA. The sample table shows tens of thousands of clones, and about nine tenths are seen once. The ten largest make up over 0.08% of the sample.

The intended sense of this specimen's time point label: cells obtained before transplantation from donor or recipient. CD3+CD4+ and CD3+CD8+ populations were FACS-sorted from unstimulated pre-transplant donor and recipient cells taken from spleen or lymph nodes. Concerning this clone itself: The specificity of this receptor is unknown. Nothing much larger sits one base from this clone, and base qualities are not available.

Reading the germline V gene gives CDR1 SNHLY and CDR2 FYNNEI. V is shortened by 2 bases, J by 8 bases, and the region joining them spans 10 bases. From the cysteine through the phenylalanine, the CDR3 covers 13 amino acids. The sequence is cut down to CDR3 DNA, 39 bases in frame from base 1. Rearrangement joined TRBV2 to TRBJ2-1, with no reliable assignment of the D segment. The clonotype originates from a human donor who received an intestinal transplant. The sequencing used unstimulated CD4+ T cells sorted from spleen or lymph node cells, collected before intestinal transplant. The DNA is TGTGCCAGCAGTGAAAACCCCGGTTATGAGCAGTTCTTC. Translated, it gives CASSENPGYEQFF.